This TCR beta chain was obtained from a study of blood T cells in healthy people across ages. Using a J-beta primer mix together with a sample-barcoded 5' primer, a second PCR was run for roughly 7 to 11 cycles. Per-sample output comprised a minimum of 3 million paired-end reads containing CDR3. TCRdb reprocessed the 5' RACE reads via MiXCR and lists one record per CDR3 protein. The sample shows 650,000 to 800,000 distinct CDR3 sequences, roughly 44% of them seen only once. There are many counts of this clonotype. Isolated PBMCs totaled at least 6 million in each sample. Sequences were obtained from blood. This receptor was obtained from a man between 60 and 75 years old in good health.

CDR3 loop: CSMTEGPETQYF. CDR3 nucleotide sequence: TGCAGCATGACTGAGGGTCCGGAGACCCAGTACTTC. The V and J genes are TRBV29-1 and TRBJ2-5; weak D call: TRBD2 (5 bases). V was clipped by 8 bases and J by 5 bases, with 15 bases between them. CDR3 length: 12 amino acids. Germline assignment: CDR1 SQVTM and CDR2 ANQGSEA.